A single sample is the source of the 9 T cell receptor beta chains below, sequenced in a study of shared clonotypes between healthy human individuals. TCRdb keeps only in-frame clones here, not all; method: immunoSEQ multiplex PCR. The table shows 2 million to 2.5 million clones, with 85% to 95% occurring only once. Sequenced sample: naive CD4+ T cells from PBMCs. Specified subset: CD45RA+ positively selected. The receptors stem from a young man in good health. Some clones in this sample may be carry-over from other donors' samples.

This clone was counted once. The chain couples TRBV5-5 to TRBJ1-3, with a tentative D call TRBD1 (5 bases). The V gene lost 0 bases and the J gene lost 4 bases, with 8 bases spanning the gap. The CDR3 runs 14 residues. Germline V gene data show CDR1 as SGHKS and CDR2 as YYEKEE (reference sequence). This CDR3 is CASSLAGLGNTIYF. The CDR3 DNA sequence: TGTGCCAGCAGCTTGGCAGGGCTCGGAAACACCATATATTTT.

The V and J genes are TRBV6-6 and TRBJ2-1, with D possibly matching TRBD1 (5 bases). CDR3 size: 13 residues. The V end lost 8 bases, the J end lost 7 bases, and 15 bases lay between the germline ends. Germline V gene lookup returns CDR1 MNHNY and CDR2 SVGAGI (reference sequence). In DNA form, the CDR3 reads TGTGCCAGCCAAGACAGAGCCTCGAATGAGCAGTTCTTC. It encodes CASQDRASNEQFF.

This sequence joins TRBV4-2 and TRBJ2-2; 7 nucleotides line up with TRBD2. The germline V gene has CDR1 LGHNA and CDR2 YNFKEQ. This CDR3 has 14 amino acids. V shed 1 base and J 7 bases; nucleotides not matched to a gene: 3. The CDR3 DNA is TGTGCCAGCAGCCAAGTGCGGGGGAACGGGGAGCTGTTTTTT. This codes for CASSQVRGNGELFF.

This clone came up once. The chain links TRBV25-1 to TRBJ1-4; D is undetermined. The CDR3 is made up of 15 amino acids. Per the germline V gene, CDR1 is MGHDK and CDR2 is SYGVNS. The V gene lost 5 bases and the J gene lost 6 bases, with 16 bases spanning the gap. CDR3 loop: CASSPPRTGDEKLFF. The CDR3 DNA reads as TGTGCCAGCAGTCCCCCTAGGACGGGTGATGAAAAACTGTTTTTT.

The V gene is TRBV6-5, the J gene TRBJ2-7; D is perhaps TRBD1 (6 bases). CDR3 length: 16 residues. Germline CDR1 and CDR2: MNHEY and SVGAGI. V was pared by 2 bases and J by 4 bases, with 18 bases between. The CDR3 DNA reads as TGTGCCAGCAGTTACGACCGGCGGACAGTAAGATACGAGCAGTACTTC. Its translation is CASSYDRRTVRYEQYF.

V usage is TRBV5-1 and J usage is TRBJ2-7; the D gene is possibly TRBD1 (6 bases). This CDR3 contains 14 residues. Germline V gene data show CDR1 as SGHRS and CDR2 as YFSETQ. Trimming removed 4 bases from V and 3 bases from J, with 14 bases in between. CDR3 DNA sequence: TGCGCCAGCAGCCCTGGACAGATTAACTACGAGCAGTACTTC. Encoded protein: CASSPGQINYEQYF.

The chain carries TRBV6-1 and TRBJ2-7; 7 nucleotides agree with TRBD1. Germline lookup yields CDR1 MNHNS and CDR2 SASEGT. The CDR3 loop spans 15 amino acids. With V trimmed by 4 bases and J by 0 bases, 6 bases remained unmatched. Here the CDR3 DNA reads TGTGCCAGCAGTGGAGCCGGGACAGCCTCCTACGAGCAGTACTTC. This sequence encodes CASSGAGTASYEQYF.

This chain joins TRBV6-1 and TRBJ2-2; D is uncertain. Germline CDR1 MNHNS, CDR2 SASEGT. V lost 2 bases and J 5 bases, leaving 15 bases between the germline ends. The CDR3 spans 16 residues. The CDR3: CASSEYLLTYTGELFF. The CDR3 region has the DNA TGTGCCAGCAGTGAATATTTACTTACCTATACCGGGGAGCTGTTTTTT.

The chain uses TRBV9 and TRBJ2-7; D remains ambiguous. The CDR3 sequence is 17 residues long. The germline gives CDR1 SGDLS, CDR2 YYNGEE. The V gene lost 1 base and the J gene lost 1 base, with 18 bases spanning the gap. The CDR3 DNA sequence: TGTGCCAGCAGCGTATCCTCCGGGCCGGGCCCTTCCTACGAGCAGTACTTC. This gives the protein CASSVSSGPGPSYEQYF.